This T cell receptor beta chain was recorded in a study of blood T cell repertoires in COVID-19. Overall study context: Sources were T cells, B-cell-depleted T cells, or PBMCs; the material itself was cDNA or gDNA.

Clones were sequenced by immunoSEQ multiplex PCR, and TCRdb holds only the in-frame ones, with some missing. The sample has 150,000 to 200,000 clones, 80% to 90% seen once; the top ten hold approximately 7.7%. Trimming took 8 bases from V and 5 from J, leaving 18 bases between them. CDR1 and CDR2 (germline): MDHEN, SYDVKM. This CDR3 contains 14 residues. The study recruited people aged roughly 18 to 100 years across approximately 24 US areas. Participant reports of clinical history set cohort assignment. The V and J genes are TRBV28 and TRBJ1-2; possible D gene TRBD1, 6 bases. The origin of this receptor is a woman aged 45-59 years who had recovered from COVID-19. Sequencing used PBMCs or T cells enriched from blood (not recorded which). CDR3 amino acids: CASLPGGMDYGYTF. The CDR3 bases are TGTGCCAGCCTACCTGGGGGCATGGATTATGGCTACACCTTC.